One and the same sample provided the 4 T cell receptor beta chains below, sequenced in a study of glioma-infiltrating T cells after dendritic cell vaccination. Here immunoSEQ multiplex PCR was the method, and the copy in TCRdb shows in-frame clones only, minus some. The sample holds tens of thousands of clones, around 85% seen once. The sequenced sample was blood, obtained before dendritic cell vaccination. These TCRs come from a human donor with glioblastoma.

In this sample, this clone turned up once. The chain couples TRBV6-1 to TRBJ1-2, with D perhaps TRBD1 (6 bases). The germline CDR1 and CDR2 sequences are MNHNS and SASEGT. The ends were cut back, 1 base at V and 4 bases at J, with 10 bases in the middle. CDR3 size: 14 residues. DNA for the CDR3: TGTGCCAGCAGTGAAGTTCGACAGGTCTATGGCTACACCTTC. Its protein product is CASSEVRQVYGYTF.

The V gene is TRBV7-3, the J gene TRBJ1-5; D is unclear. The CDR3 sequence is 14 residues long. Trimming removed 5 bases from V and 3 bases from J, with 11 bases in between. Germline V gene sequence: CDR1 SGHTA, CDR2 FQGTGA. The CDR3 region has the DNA TGTGCCAGCAGCCCCGACGGGGACAATCAGCCCCAGCATTTT. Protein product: CASSPDGDNQPQHF. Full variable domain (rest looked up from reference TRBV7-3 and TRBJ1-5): GAGVSQTPSNKVTEKGKYVELRCDPISGHTALYWYRQSLGQGPEFLIYFQGTGAADDSGLPNDRFFAVRPEGSVSTLKIQRTERGDSAVYLCASSPDGDNQPQHFGDGTRLSIL.

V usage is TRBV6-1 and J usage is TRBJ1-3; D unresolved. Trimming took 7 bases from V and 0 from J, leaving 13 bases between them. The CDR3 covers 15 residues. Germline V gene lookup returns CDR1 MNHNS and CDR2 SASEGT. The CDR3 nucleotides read TGTGCCAGCATAGTTTCTAGAAGCTCTGGAAACACCATATATTTT. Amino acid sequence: CASIVSRSSGNTIYF.

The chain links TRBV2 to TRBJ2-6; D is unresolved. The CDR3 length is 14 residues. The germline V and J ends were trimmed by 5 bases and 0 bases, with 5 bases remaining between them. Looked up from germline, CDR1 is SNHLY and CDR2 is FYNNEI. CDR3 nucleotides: TGTGCCAGCAGTATTCACTCTGGGGCCAACGTCCTGACTTTC. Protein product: CASSIHSGANVLTF.